This is a list of T cell receptor beta chains from one sample in a study of T cells after posttransplantation cyclophosphamide. Profiling relied on immunoSEQ multiplex PCR, and the TCRdb table lists in-frame clones only, not all of them. The repertoire consists of 66,000 or so clones, with around 93% occurring once and the leading ten covering about 3.2%. Material for sequencing was PBMCs. The source is a woman in her 30s in good health and a related stem cell transplant donor. The CDR3 runs from the conserved cysteine through the conserved F or W. The order of the fields is J gene, clone size, D gene, V gene, CDR3 protein, CDR3 DNA. A D gene is named only where the DNA matches it firmly. For some rows the clone size is stated as once, few or many, or as a class when expanded; others skip it.

TRBJ1-1 - - TRBV9 CASSVGAANTEAFF TGTGCCAGCAGCGTAGGGGCGGCTAACACTGAAGCTTTCTTT
TRBJ2-7 - - TRBV7-9 CASSPQGGYEQYF TGTGCCAGCAGTCCCCAAGGGGGGTACGAGCAGTACTTC
TRBJ2-1 - - TRBV5-4 CASSLDQGSSYNEQFF TGTGCCAGCAGCCTAGACCAGGGGAGCTCCTACAATGAGCAGTTCTTC
TRBJ2-1 - TRBD1 TRBV27 CASSIGQGGYNEQFF TGTGCCAGCAGTATCGGACAGGGGGGGTACAATGAGCAGTTCTTC
TRBJ2-1 once TRBD1 TRBV5-4 CASSLSGQGGYNEQFF TGTGCCAGCAGCTTGAGCGGACAGGGCGGTTACAATGAGCAGTTCTTC
TRBJ2-5 - TRBD2 TRBV13 CASSHLAGAGTQYF TGTGCCAGCAGCCATTTAGCGGGGGCGGGGACCCAGTACTTC
TRBJ1-3 once - TRBV5-6 CASSPRAGRTIYF TGTGCCAGCAGTCCCAGGGCTGGAAGGACCATATATTTT
TRBJ2-3 once - TRBV25-1 CASSEWTSTDTQYF TGTGCCAGCAGTGAGTGGACTAGCACAGATACGCAGTATTTT
TRBJ2-7 - TRBD1 TRBV5-4 CASSSRQGGYEQYF TGTGCCAGCAGCTCTAGACAGGGCGGGTACGAGCAGTACTTC
TRBJ2-5 - - TRBV9 CASSASQQETQYF TGTGCCAGCAGCGCCTCGCAGCAAGAGACCCAGTACTTC
TRBJ1-6 - TRBD1 TRBV7-6 CASSLAEGANSPLHF TGTGCCAGCAGCTTGGCCGAGGGGGCCAATTCACCCCTCCACTTT
TRBJ2-3 - TRBD1 TRBV15 CATSSEPGQGQDTQYF TGTGCCACCAGCAGCGAACCGGGACAGGGGCAAGATACGCAGTATTTT
TRBJ2-7 - TRBD1 TRBV7-2 CASSPQTGRGFNEQYF TGTGCCAGCTCCCCCCAGACAGGGAGAGGTTTTAACGAGCAGTACTTC
TRBJ1-1 - - TRBV7-6 CASSSSGGRTTEAFF TGTGCCAGCAGCTCTAGCGGGGGGCGGACCACTGAAGCTTTCTTT
TRBJ2-1 - - TRBV13 CASSLGRDYNEQFF TGTGCCAGCAGCTTAGGCCGGGATTACAATGAGCAGTTCTTC